Below are 15 T cell receptor beta chains sequenced from a single sample in a study of T cell responses to AZD1222 COVID-19 vaccine (dated by TCRdb to the early 2020s). What this sample's time point label stands for: about 28 days (+/-7) after the second vaccine dose. Library preparation was by the immunoSEQ multiplex PCR assay. This is the immuneACCESS table as TCRdb keeps it, with only in-frame sequences that have V and J called. A part of the clones is gone; compared with another copy, unresolved V genes explain less than half, and the rest is unexplained. The sample table holds approximately 50,000 clones, of which about 88% were seen once. Around 7% of the sample goes to the ten largest clones. The specimen comprised peripheral blood, sampled 28 days after the second AZD1222 dose. These receptors came from an adult who received the AZD1222 COVID-19 vaccine.

The rearrangement links TRBV29-1 to TRBJ2-1; TRBD1 is a possible D gene (6 bases). CDR1 SQVTM and CDR2 ANQGSEA come from the germline V gene. This CDR3 is built from 13 residues. V lost 2 bases to trimming and J lost 8 bases, with 13 bases between them. As DNA, the CDR3 is TGCAGCGTTGAAAGGGGGATGGTGGATGAGCAGTTCTTC. It is translated as CSVERGMVDEQFF.

This clone was observed a single time. V is TRBV28 and J is TRBJ1-2, with 12 bases that match TRBD1. CDR1 is MDHEN and CDR2 is SYDVKM in the germline V gene. V trimming: 7 bases; J trimming: 7 bases; junction bases outside the gene matches: 10. The CDR3 loop spans 15 amino acids. CDR3 residues: CASNLPGQGAGGYTF. The CDR3 nucleotides read TGTGCCAGCAACCTACCGGGACAGGGGGCAGGTGGCTACACCTTC.

In its sample, this clone was seen once. The gene calls are TRBV30 and TRBJ2-7; D perhaps matches TRBD1 (5 bases). Trimming removed 2 bases at V and 3 bases at J, with 8 bases between. This CDR3 is 12 amino acids long. The germline V gene encodes CDR1 GTSNPN and CDR2 SVGIG (reference sequence). DNA of the CDR3: TGTGCCTGGAGTAGGCAGGGCTACGAGCAGTACTTC. Translated, it gives CAWSRQGYEQYF.

The chain is built from TRBV29-1 and TRBJ2-1, with no clear D. This CDR3 spans 16 amino acids. V dropped 0 bases and J dropped 4 bases, with 16 bases sitting between them. CDR1 SQVTM and CDR2 ANQGSEA come from the germline V gene. CDR3 region: CSVEDQSVHPYNEQFF. CDR3 bases: TGCAGCGTTGAAGATCAGTCAGTCCACCCGTACAATGAGCAGTTCTTC.

The chain combines TRBV3-1 (or the pseudogene TRBV3-2) with TRBJ1-5; 7 bases are shared with TRBD1. The CDR3 runs to 14 residues. The V and J ends lost 0 bases and 8 bases, in that order; junction bases with no gene match: 4. CDR1 LGHDT and CDR2 YNNKEL come from the germline V gene (reference sequence). CDR3 sequence: CASSQDRTGKPQHF. CDR3 nucleotide sequence: TGTGCCAGCAGCCAAGATCGGACAGGTAAGCCCCAGCATTTT.

This chain joins TRBV6-5 and TRBJ2-7; D gene unclear. This CDR3 region has 13 residues. V was clipped by 6 bases and J by 1 base, with 10 bases between them. CDR1 is MNHEY and CDR2 is SVGAGI in the germline V gene. The CDR3 is CASSRTSSYEQYF. The CDR3 DNA reads TGTGCCAGCAGCAGGACCAGTTCCTACGAGCAGTACTTC.

V usage is TRBV7-9 and J usage is TRBJ2-7, with 9 bases lining up with TRBD1. Germline CDR1 SEHNR, CDR2 FQNEAQ (reference sequence). Trimming removed 5 bases from V and 4 bases from J; junction bases left unmatched: 9. This CDR3 contains 15 residues. The CDR3 spells CASSNPGQGKYEQYF. The CDR3 DNA sequence: TGTGCCAGCAGCAATCCCGGACAGGGGAAGTACGAGCAGTACTTC.

The rearrangement links TRBV7-9 to TRBJ2-3; D gene uncertain. This CDR3 spans 12 amino acids. Germline CDR1 and CDR2: SEHNR and FQNEAQ (reference sequence). The germline V and J ends were trimmed by 8 bases and 3 bases, with 9 bases remaining between them. The CDR3, as DNA: TGTGCCAGCTCCCTGTGGACAGATACGCAGTATTTT. Translating gives CASSLWTDTQYF.

The genes are TRBV5-1 and TRBJ1-1; D call uncertain. Trimming stripped 5 bases from V and 2 bases from J, with 16 bases between. This CDR3 has 15 residues. Germline-derived CDR1 and CDR2 are SGHRS and YFSETQ. Written as DNA, the CDR3 is TGCGCCAGCAGACATGGCGGGTCGGGTAACACTGAAGCTTTCTTT. Translating it yields CASRHGGSGNTEAFF.

The chain recombines TRBV28 with TRBJ2-5; 9 positions agree with TRBD1. In germline, CDR1 is MDHEN, CDR2 SYDVKM. The CDR3 runs 15 residues. Germline trimming cut 4 bases from V and 6 bases from J; bases unmatched to any gene: 9. CDR3 region: CASSSPGQGLKTQYF. CDR3 sequence (DNA): TGTGCCAGCAGTTCACCGGGACAGGGATTGAAGACCCAGTACTTC.

This clone is categorized as medium-sized. The chain has TRBV19 and TRBJ1-5, with 10 bases that match TRBD1. CDR3 length equals 16 residues. Germline-derived CDR1 and CDR2 are LNHDA and SQIVND (reference sequence). After removal of 4 bases from V and 2 bases from J, the junction contained 5 bases not matched to a gene. The CDR3 spells CASSTDRGLRNQPQHF. In DNA form, the CDR3 reads TGTGCCAGTAGTACCGACAGGGGGCTCCGCAATCAGCCCCAGCATTTT.

The rearrangement links TRBV29-1 to TRBJ2-6; the D is unclear. The germline V and J ends were trimmed by 6 bases and 0 bases, with 12 bases remaining between them. The CDR3 consists of 15 residues. Germline V CDR1 and CDR2: SQVTM, ANQGSEA. In DNA, the CDR3 is TGCAGCGTATACCGAGGTTCCTCTGGGGCCAACGTCCTGACTTTC. It codes for CSVYRGSSGANVLTF.

This chain links TRBV28 with TRBJ1-2; D is undetermined. Trimming took 2 bases from V and 6 from J, leaving 13 bases between them. The CDR3 spans 14 residues. Per the germline V gene, CDR1 is MDHEN and CDR2 is SYDVKM. The CDR3 DNA reads TGTGCCAGCAGTTTAGGCCATTCTCGCGATGGCTACACCTTC. Translated, it gives CASSLGHSRDGYTF.

This rearrangement joins TRBV16 to TRBJ1-2; no definite D call. The CDR3 is 12 residues long. Trimming left V 4 bases short and J 4 bases short, with 7 bases between. CDR1 is KGHSY and CDR2 is FQNENV in the germline V gene. The CDR3 sequence is CASSPTLYGYTF. For the CDR3, the DNA is TGTGCCAGCAGCCCGACTCTCTATGGCTACACCTTC.

Concerning this clone: At one end the junction does not follow the germline gene, possibly because of a read error. V usage is TRBV7-7 and J usage is TRBJ2-5, with 14 bases aligning to TRBD2. CDR1 is SSHAT and CDR2 is FNYEAQ in the germline V gene (reference sequence). The CDR3 is 16 amino acids. CDR3 sequence: CASSSGLAGGGETQYF. CDR3 in DNA: TGTGCTAGCAGCTCTGGACTAGCGGGAGGAGGGGAGACCCAGTACTTC. Full variable domain (rest looked up from reference TRBV7-7 and TRBJ2-5): GAGVSQSPRYKVTKRGQDVTLRCDPISSHATLYWYQQALGQGPEFLTYFNYEAQPDKSGLPSDRFSAERPEGSISTLTIQRTEQRDSAMYRCASSSGLAGGGETQYFGPGTRLLVL.